Following are 4 T cell receptor beta chains from one sample sequenced in a study of CXCR3-negative and CXCR3-positive naive CD8 T cells. Each TRB cDNA library was prepared by 5' RACE (with UMI labels). TCRdb reworked the 5' RACE reads into one entry per CDR3 protein, no DNA. The ten top clones account for under 0.35%, within a sample of under 150,000 distinct CDR3 sequences. Study-level findings and limits: Hydrophobicity of TRB CDR3s was greater in CXCR3-positive naive cells than in CXCR3-negative naive cells.

Which antigens these TCRs recognize remains unknown. Sequenced sample: naive CXCR3+ CD8+ T cells from blood. Stated subset: CD45RO-CCR7+CD27+CD95- naive CD8+ T cells expressing CXCR3 (TNR3+). The origin of the receptors is a human donor in good health. Some clones in this sample may be carry-over from other donors' samples.

The genes are TRBV7-8 and TRBJ1-1. This CDR3 is 16 amino acids long. Germline assignment: CDR1 SGHVS and CDR2 FQNEAQ. The CDR3 is CASSLGWGGGNTEAFF.

CDR3 in amino acids: CASSPTGQGFAEAFF. The rearrangement joins TRBV14 to TRBJ1-1; absent DNA, TCRdb's TRBD1 call cannot be checked. This CDR3 spans 15 amino acids. Germline assignment: CDR1 SGHDN and CDR2 FVKESK.

This rearrangement joins TRBV11-2 to TRBJ2-5; the D call of TRBD1 rests on TCRdb alone, since no DNA is present to check it. The CDR3 has 11 amino acids. Germline CDR1 is SGHAT and CDR2 is FQNNGV. CDR3 protein: CAGDQAGTQYF.

The V gene is TRBV6-5, the J gene TRBJ2-7; the D gene TCRdb calls, TRBD1, cannot be checked with no DNA. CDR3 length: 15 residues. Germline V gene data show CDR1 as MNHEY and CDR2 as SVGAGI. CDR3 protein: CASSPDRGSGYEQYF.